The next 5 T cell receptor beta chains were all read from a single sample in a study of post-analysis software for immune sequencing data. General study findings and limits: Comparison of patients with controls showed five TRBV segments more frequent in patients, TRBV5-6, TRBV5-1 and TRBV20-1 among them.

These receptors are not linked to any known antigen. Researchers reported that TCR beta cDNA libraries carried unique molecular identifiers. TCRdb ran MiXCR on the PCR reads and lists one entry per CDR3 protein. Found here are 550,000 to 700,000 distinct CDR3 sequences, 44% of them singletons; the top ten hold 1.7%. The source material was blood. The source is a girl aged 10 to 17 with multiple sclerosis.

The chain recombines TRBV5-1 with TRBJ2-5, with 8 bases that match TRBD1. Trimming took 0 bases from V and 4 from J; bases not matched to a gene: 5. Germline CDR1 and CDR2: SGHRS and YFSETQ. This CDR3 is built from 15 residues. CDR3 protein: CASSLDPTGGETQYF. CDR3 bases: TGCGCCAGCAGCTTGGACCCCACAGGGGGAGAGACCCAGTACTTC.

This clonotype was counted only a few times. V and J are TRBV20-1 and TRBJ1-5; the D is unclear. The germline CDR1 and CDR2 sequences are DFQATT and SNEGSKA (reference sequence). The CDR3 has 15 amino acids. The ends were cut back, 6 bases at V and 3 bases at J, with 18 bases in the middle. The CDR3 is CSAASPAELNQPQHF. The DNA of the CDR3 is TGCAGTGCCGCATCCCCGGCCGAACTCAATCAGCCCCAGCATTTT.

V gene TRBV7-9 combines with J gene TRBJ2-7; D possibly uses TRBD1 or TRBD2 (5 bases each). The end of the DNA is better explained by TRBJ2-5, so the J call may be wrong. This CDR3 region has 14 residues. Germline CDR1 SEHNR, CDR2 FQNEAQ (reference sequence). The CDR3 sequence is CASSLADWGETQYF. In DNA, the CDR3 is TGTGCCAGCAGCTTAGCAGATTGGGGGGAGACCCAGTACTTC.

This clonotype has a handful of counts. J is TRBJ2-3 and V is TRBV30, with D perhaps matching TRBD1 (6 bases). The V and J ends lost 2 bases and 5 bases respectively, with 14 bases between them. Germline CDR1 is GTSNPN and CDR2 is SVGIG (reference sequence). The CDR3 consists of 14 residues. CDR3 amino acids: CAWSPTAQGDTQYF. The CDR3 nucleotides are TGTGCCTGGAGTCCTACCGCACAGGGAGATACGCAGTATTTT.

The chain carries TRBV6-5 and TRBJ2-1, with D possibly being TRBD2 (5 bases). V lost 2 bases, J lost 5 bases, and 13 bases lay in between. From germline, CDR1 is MNHEY and CDR2 SVGAGI. The CDR3 loop spans 15 amino acids. CDR3 sequence: CASSYLALGNNEQFF. The CDR3 coding sequence is TGTGCCAGCAGTTACCTAGCTTTAGGGAACAATGAGCAGTTCTTC.